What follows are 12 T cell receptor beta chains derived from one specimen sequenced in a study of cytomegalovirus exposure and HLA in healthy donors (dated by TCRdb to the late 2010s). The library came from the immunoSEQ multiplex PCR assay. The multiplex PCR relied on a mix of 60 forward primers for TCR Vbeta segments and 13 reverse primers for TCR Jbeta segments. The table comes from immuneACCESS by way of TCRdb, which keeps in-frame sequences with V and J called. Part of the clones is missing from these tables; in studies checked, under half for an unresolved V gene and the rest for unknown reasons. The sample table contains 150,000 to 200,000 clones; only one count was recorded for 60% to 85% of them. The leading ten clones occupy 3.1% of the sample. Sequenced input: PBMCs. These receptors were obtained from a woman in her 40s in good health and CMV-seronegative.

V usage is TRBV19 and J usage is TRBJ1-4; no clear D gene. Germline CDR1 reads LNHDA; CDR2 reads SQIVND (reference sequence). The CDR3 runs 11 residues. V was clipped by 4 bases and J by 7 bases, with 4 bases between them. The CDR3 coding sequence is TGTGCCAGTAGTAGGGCTGAAAAACTGTTTTTT. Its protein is CASSRAEKLFF.

The CDR3, as DNA: TGTGCCAGTAGCCTAGGAGCTGGGTTGGCCAAAAACATTCAGTACTTC. It specifies CASSLGAGLAKNIQYF. This chain connects TRBV19 to TRBJ2-4; D not certain. CDR3 length: 16 amino acids. V shed 6 bases and J shed 1 base, with 16 bases lying between them. Looked up from germline, CDR1 is LNHDA and CDR2 is SQIVND (reference sequence).

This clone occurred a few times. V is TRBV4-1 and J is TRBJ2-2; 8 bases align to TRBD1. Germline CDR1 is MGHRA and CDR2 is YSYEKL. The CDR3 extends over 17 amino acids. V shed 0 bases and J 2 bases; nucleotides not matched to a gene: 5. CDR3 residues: CASSQDPGGINTGELFF. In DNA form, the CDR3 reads TGCGCCAGCAGCCAAGATCCAGGGGGCATCAACACCGGGGAGCTGTTTTTT.

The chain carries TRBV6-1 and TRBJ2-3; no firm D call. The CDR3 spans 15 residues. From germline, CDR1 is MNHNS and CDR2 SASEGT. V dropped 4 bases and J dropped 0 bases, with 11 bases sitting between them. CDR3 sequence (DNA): TGTGCCAGCAGTGGTCGCCGGTTTAGCACAGATACGCAGTATTTT. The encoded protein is CASSGRRFSTDTQYF.

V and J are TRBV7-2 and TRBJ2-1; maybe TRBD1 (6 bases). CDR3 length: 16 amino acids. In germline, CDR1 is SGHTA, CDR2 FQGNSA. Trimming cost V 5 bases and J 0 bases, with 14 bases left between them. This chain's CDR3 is CASSPRQVSSYNEQFF. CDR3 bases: TGTGCCAGCAGCCCAAGACAGGTGAGCTCCTACAATGAGCAGTTCTTC.

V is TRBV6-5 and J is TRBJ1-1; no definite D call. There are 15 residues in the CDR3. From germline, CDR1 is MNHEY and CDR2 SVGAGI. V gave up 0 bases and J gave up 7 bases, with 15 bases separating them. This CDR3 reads CASSYSGQFFFEAFF. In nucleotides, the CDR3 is TGTGCCAGCAGTTACTCGGGCCAATTTTTTTTTGAAGCTTTCTTT.

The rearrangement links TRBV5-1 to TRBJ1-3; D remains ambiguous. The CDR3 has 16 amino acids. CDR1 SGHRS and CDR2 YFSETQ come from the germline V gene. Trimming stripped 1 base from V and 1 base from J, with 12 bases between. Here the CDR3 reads CASSLLAGESGNTIYF. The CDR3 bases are TGCGCCAGCAGCTTGTTGGCCGGGGAGTCTGGAAACACCATATATTTT.

CDR3 nucleotide sequence: TGCGCCAGCAGCTTGGGGCAGGGTAGGTCCTACGAGCAGTACTTC. Its translation: CASSLGQGRSYEQYF. The chain uses TRBV5-1 and TRBJ2-7, with D possibly TRBD1 on 5 matching bases. The CDR3 consists of 15 residues. Germline lookup yields CDR1 SGHRS and CDR2 YFSETQ. Deletions cut 0 bases from V and 1 base from J, with 11 bases between.

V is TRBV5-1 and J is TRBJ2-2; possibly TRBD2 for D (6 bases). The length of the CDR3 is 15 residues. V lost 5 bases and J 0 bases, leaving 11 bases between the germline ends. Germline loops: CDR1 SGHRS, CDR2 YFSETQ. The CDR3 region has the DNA TGCGCCAGCAGGGCCCTAGCGACGAACACCGGGGAGCTGTTTTTT. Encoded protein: CASRALATNTGELFF.

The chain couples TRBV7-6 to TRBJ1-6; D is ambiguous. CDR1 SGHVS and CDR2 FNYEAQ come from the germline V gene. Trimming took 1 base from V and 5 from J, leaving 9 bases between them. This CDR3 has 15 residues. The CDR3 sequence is CASSLGSPDNSPLHF. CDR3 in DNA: TGTGCCAGCAGCTTAGGTTCTCCAGATAATTCACCCCTCCACTTT.

CDR3 region: CATSRDLGAMNTEAFF. DNA of the CDR3: TGTGCCACCAGCAGAGATCTGGGGGCAATGAACACTGAAGCTTTCTTT. The chain joins TRBV15 to TRBJ1-1; perhaps TRBD1 as D (6 bases). Per germline, CDR1 LNHNV and CDR2 YYDKDF (reference sequence). This CDR3 has 16 residues. V dropped 0 bases and J dropped 0 bases, with 11 bases sitting between them.

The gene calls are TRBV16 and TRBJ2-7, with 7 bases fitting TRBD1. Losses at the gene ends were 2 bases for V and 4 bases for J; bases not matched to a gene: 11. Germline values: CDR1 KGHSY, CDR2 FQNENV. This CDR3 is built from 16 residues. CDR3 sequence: CASSQPDRVLVYEQYF. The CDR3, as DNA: TGTGCCAGCAGCCAACCCGACAGGGTGCTTGTTTACGAGCAGTACTTC.